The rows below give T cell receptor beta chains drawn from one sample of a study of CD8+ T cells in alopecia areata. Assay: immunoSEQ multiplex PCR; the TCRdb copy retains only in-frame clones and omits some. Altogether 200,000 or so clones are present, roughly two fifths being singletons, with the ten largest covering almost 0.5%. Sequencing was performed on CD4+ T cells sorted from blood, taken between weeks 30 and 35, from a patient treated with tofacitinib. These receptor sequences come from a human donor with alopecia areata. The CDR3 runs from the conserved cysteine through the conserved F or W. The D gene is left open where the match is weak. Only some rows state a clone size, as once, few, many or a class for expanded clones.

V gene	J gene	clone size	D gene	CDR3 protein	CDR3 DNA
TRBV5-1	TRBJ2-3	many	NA	CASSLEPLATDTQYF	TGCGCCAGCAGCTTGGAACCCTTAGCAACAGATACGCAGTATTTT
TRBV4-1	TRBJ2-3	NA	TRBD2	CASSQTSGSGTDTQYF	TGCGCCAGCAGCCAGACTAGCGGGTCTGGCACAGATACGCAGTATTTT
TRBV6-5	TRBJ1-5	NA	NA	CASRAGGNGQPQHF	TGTGCCAGCAGAGCAGGAGGGAATGGTCAGCCCCAGCATTTT
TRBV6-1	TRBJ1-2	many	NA	CASSEQSRSQNYGYTF	TGTGCCAGCAGTGAACAGTCCAGGTCCCAGAACTATGGCTACACCTTC
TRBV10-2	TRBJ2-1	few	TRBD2	CASQVGGGRRNEQFF	TGCGCCAGCCAAGTGGGGGGCGGGAGGCGGAATGAGCAGTTCTTC
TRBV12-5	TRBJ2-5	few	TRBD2	CASGLSQREGRRGQETQYF	TGTGCTAGTGGTTTGTCACAGCGGGAGGGCCGGCGCGGCCAAGAGACCCAGTACTTC
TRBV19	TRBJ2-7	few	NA	CATSSRQGHYEQYF	TGTGCCACCTCTTCTCGGCAGGGACACTACGAGCAGTACTTC
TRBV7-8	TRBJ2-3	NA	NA	CASSRFGDPITDTQYF	TGTGCCAGCAGCCGCTTCGGGGACCCTATCACAGATACGCAGTATTTT
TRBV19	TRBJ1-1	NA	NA	CASSLRSEQGNTEAFF	TGTGCCAGTAGTCTGAGGTCGGAACAGGGGAACACTGAAGCTTTCTTT
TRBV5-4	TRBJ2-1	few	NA	CASSLSSDEQFF	TGTGCCAGCAGCTTGTCGTCGGATGAGCAGTTCTTC
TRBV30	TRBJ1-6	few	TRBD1	CAWGEADRAGKPLHF	TGTGCCTGGGGCGAAGCGGACAGGGCAGGAAAGCCCCTCCACTTT
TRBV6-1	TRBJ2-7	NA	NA	CASLAGELPYEQYF	TGTGCCAGCCTGGCAGGGGAGCTACCCTACGAGCAGTACTTC
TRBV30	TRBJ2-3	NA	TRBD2	CAWASGGAADTQYF	TGTGCCTGGGCTAGCGGGGGGGCAGCCGATACGCAGTATTTT
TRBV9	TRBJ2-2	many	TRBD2	CASSVQTSGNTGELFF	TGTGCCAGCAGCGTACAAACTAGCGGCAACACCGGGGAGCTGTTTTTT
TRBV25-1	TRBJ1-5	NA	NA	CASSEDGRNQPQHF	TGTGCCAGCAGTGAGGACGGCAGGAATCAGCCCCAGCATTTT
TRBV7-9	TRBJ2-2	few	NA	CASSSGGAGELFF	TGTGCCAGCAGCAGTGGTGGCGCCGGGGAGCTGTTTTTT
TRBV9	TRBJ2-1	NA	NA	CASSEAARNNEQFF	TGTGCCAGCAGCGAGGCCGCAAGGAACAATGAGCAGTTCTTC
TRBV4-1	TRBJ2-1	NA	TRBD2	CASSQNSAGRAYNEQFF	TGCGCCAGCAGCCAGAACTCAGCGGGGCGGGCCTACAATGAGCAGTTCTTC
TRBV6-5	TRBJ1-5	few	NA	CASRGYNQPQHF	TGTGCCAGCAGGGGATACAATCAGCCCCAGCATTTT
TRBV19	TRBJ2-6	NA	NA	CASSETGRGISGANVLTF	TGTGCCAGTAGCGAAACAGGGAGGGGAATTAGTGGGGCCAACGTCCTGACTTTC
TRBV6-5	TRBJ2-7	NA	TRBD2	CASSYFSGNYEQYF	TGTGCCAGCAGTTACTTTAGCGGGAACTACGAGCAGTACTTC
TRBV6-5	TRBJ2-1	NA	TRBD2	CASSSLAGALNEQFF	TGTGCCAGCAGTTCCCTAGCGGGGGCTCTCAATGAGCAGTTCTTC
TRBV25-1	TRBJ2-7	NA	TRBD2	CASSEYRGGSYEQYF	TGTGCCAGCAGTGAATACCGGGGGGGATCCTACGAGCAGTACTTC
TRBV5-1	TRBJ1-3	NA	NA	CASSPLTGSGNTIYF	TGCGCCAGCAGCCCCCTCACGGGTTCCGGAAACACCATATATTTT
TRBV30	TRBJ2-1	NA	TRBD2	CAGGLANGNEQFF	TGTGCCGGGGGACTAGCAAACGGGAATGAGCAGTTCTTC
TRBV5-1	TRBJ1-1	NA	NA	CASSQQNFYTEAFF	TGCGCCAGCAGTCAACAGAACTTTTACACTGAAGCTTTCTTT
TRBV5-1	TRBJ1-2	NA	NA	CASSFDGNYGYTF	TGCGCCAGCAGCTTCGACGGCAACTATGGCTACACCTTC
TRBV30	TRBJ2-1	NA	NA	CAWSVGVLDEQFF	TGTGCCTGGAGTGTTGGGGTGTTGGATGAGCAGTTCTTC
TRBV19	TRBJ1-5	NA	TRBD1	CASSIKWGQGLQPQHF	TGTGCCAGTAGTATAAAGTGGGGACAGGGACTTCAGCCCCAGCATTTT
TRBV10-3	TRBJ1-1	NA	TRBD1	CAISRTGQVNTEAFF	TGTGCCATCAGTCGGACAGGGCAGGTGAACACTGAAGCTTTCTTT
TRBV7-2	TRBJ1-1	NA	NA	CASSSGFGGPANTEAFF	TGTGCCAGCAGCTCGGGTTTCGGGGGCCCGGCGAACACTGAAGCTTTCTTT
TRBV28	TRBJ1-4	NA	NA	CASSFEFATNEKLFF	TGTGCCAGCAGTTTTGAGTTTGCAACTAATGAAAAACTGTTTTTT
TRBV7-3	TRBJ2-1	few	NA	CASSLTGWGYNEQFF	TGTGCCAGCAGCTTAACGGGCTGGGGCTACAATGAGCAGTTCTTC
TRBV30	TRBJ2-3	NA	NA	CAWSAGPSTDTQYF	TGTGCCTGGAGCGCGGGCCCGAGCACAGATACGCAGTATTTT
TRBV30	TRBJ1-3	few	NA	CAWSAALSSLGNTIYF	TGTGCCTGGAGTGCAGCCCTATCGTCTCTGGGAAACACCATATATTTT
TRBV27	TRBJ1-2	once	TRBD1	CASRVGQGFGYTF	TGTGCCAGCAGGGTCGGACAGGGGTTTGGCTACACCTTC
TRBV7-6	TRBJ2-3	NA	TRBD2	CASSYKPGLMMDTQYF	TGTGCCAGCAGCTATAAACCGGGACTAATGATGGATACGCAGTATTTT
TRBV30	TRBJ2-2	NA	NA	CAWSVFLGQSELFF	TGTGCCTGGAGTGTATTCTTGGGGCAATCGGAGCTGTTTTTT
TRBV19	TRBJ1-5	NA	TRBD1	CASRDRGQWNQPQHF	TGTGCCAGCAGGGACAGGGGGCAATGGAATCAGCCCCAGCATTTT
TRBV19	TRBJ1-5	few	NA	CASSLQGQPQHF	TGTGCCAGTAGTCTCCAAGGGCAGCCCCAGCATTTT
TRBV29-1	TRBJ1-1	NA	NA	CSVERTTEAFF	TGCAGCGTTGAAAGGACGACTGAAGCTTTCTTT
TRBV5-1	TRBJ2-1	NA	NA	CASSLTDAYNEQFF	TGCGCCAGCAGCTTAACGGACGCCTACAATGAGCAGTTCTTC
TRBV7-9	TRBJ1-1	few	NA	CASRLQMNTEAFF	TGTGCCAGCAGGCTCCAGATGAACACTGAAGCTTTCTTT
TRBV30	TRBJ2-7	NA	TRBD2	CAWSRDYPSEQYF	TGTGCCTGGAGTCGGGACTACCCGAGCGAGCAGTACTTC
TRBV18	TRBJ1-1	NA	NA	CASSPLTRNTEAFF	TGTGCCAGCTCACCACTTACGAGGAACACTGAAGCTTTCTTT